This T cell receptor (beta chain) stems from a study of vaccination and CD4 T cells after COVID-19. Study-wide background: Sampling that followed vaccination took place a median 72 days after dose two, within a range of 14 to 241. General study points: The median SARS-CoV-2-reactive clonotype number increased from roughly 21 to 40, without statistical significance.

V was trimmed by 5 bases and J by 3 bases, leaving 13 bases between them. The length of the CDR3 is 15 residues. Germline-derived CDR1 and CDR2 are SGHTA and FQGNSA. This clonotype was counted between two and nine times. Antigen unknown. As to treatment: approximately 10-day PBMC culture with coronavirus spike peptide pools or control peptides (ViraFEST assay). Every well contained 2.1 million or so PBMCs, which were grown with approximately 9 IU/ml IL-2 and 7.5 to 10 ug/ml peptide pools. Sequenced with the Oncomine TCR Beta short-read assay was DNA taken from cultured CD4+ T cells. TCRdb analysed the PCR reads with MiXCR anew, one entry per CDR3 protein. The sample lists about 17,000 distinct CDR3 sequences, around 31% occurring once.

The V call is TRBV7-2, the J call TRBJ2-2, with D possibly being TRBD1 (5 bases). Sequencing was carried out using cultured CD4+ T cells from blood. This clonotype was obtained from a human donor with COVID-19. CDR3 DNA sequence: TGTGCCAGCAGCCACACAGGTTTTTACACCGGGGAGCTGTTTTTT. This gives the protein CASSHTGFYTGELFF.